This TCR beta chain derives from a study of cytotoxic CD8 clonotypes in ibrutinib-treated CLL. The CDR3 contains 14 residues. The junction had 5 bases not matched to a gene; V was cut back by 4 bases and J by 5 bases. Germline-derived CDR1 and CDR2 are MGHDK and SYGVNS. Sequencing used immunoSEQ multiplex PCR; TCRdb keeps in-frame clones, though not all of them. The sample lists about 160,000 clones; 81% were seen once. The source of this sequence is a human donor with chronic lymphocytic leukemia. The J gene is TRBJ2-5, the V gene TRBV25-1, with TRBD1 identical over 9 bases. The material sequenced was PBMCs, taken after 12 months of ibrutinib treatment. In DNA form, the CDR3 reads TGTGCCAGCAGTGGGCACAGGGGGCTGGAGACCCAGTACTTC. Translating gives CASSGHRGLETQYF.